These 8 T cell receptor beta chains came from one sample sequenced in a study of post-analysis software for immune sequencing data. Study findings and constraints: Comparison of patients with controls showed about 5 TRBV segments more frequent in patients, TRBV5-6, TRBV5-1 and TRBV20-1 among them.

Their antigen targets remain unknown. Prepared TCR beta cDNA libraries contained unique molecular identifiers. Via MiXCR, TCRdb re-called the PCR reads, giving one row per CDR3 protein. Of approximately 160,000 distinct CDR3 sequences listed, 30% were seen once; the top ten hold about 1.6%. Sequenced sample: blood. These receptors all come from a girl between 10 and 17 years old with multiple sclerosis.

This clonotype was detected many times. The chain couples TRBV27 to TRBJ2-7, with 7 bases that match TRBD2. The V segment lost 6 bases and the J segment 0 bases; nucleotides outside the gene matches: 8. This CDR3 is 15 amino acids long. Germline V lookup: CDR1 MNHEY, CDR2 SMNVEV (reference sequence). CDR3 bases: TGTGCCAGCAGACTCGGCGGGAGTCTCTCCTACGAGCAGTACTTC. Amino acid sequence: CASRLGGSLSYEQYF.

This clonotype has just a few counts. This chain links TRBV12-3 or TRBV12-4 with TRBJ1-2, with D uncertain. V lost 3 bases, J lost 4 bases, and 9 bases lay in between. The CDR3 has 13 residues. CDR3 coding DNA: TGTGCCAGCAGTTTTACATGGAGCTATGGCTACACCTTC. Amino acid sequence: CASSFTWSYGYTF.

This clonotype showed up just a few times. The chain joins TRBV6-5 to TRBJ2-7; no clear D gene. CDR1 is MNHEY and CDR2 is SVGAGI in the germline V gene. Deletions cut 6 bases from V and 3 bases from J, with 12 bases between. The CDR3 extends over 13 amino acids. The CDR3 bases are TGTGCCAGCAGAAGAGGCGGTAACTACGAGCAGTACTTC. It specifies CASRRGGNYEQYF.

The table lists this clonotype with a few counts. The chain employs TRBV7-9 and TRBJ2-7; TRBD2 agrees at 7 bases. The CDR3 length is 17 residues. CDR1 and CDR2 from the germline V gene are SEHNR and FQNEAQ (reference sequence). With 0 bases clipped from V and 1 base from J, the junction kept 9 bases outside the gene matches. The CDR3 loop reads CASSLAGGPLISYEQYF. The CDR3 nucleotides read TGTGCCAGCAGCTTAGCGGGAGGGCCCTTGATTTCCTACGAGCAGTACTTC. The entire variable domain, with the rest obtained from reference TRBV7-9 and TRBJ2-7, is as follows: DTGVSQNPRHKITKRGQNVTFRCDPISEHNRLYWYRQTLGQGPEFLTYFQNEAQLEKSRLLSDRFSAERPKGSFSTLEIQRTEQGDSAMYLCASSLAGGPLISYEQYFGPGTRLTVT.

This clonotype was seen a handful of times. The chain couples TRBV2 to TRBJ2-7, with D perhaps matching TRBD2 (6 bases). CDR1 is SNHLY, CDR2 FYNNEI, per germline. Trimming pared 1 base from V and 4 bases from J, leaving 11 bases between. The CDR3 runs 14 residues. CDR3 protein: CASSEGGGAYEQYF. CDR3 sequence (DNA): TGTGCCAGCAGTGAAGGCGGAGGGGCGTACGAGCAGTACTTC.

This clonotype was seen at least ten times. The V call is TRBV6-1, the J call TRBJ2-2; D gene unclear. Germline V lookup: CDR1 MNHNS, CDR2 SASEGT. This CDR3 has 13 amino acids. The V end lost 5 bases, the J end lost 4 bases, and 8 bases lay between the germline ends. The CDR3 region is CASSHQPTGELFF. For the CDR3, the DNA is TGTGCCAGCAGTCATCAACCCACCGGGGAGCTGTTTTTT.

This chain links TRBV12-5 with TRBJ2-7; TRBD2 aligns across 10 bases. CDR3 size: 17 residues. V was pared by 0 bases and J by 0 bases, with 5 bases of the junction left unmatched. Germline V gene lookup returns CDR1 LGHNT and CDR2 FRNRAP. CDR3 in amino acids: CASGLVPLAGASYEQYF. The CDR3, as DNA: TGTGCTAGTGGTTTGGTCCCGCTAGCGGGAGCCTCCTACGAGCAGTACTTC.

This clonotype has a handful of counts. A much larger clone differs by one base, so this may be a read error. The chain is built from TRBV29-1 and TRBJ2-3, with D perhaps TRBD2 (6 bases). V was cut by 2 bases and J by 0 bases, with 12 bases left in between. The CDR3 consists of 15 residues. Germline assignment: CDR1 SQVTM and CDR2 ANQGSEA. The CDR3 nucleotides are TGCAGCGTTGAAACCGTCGGGGGTAGCACAGATACGCAGTATTTT. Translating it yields CSVETVGGSTDTQYF.